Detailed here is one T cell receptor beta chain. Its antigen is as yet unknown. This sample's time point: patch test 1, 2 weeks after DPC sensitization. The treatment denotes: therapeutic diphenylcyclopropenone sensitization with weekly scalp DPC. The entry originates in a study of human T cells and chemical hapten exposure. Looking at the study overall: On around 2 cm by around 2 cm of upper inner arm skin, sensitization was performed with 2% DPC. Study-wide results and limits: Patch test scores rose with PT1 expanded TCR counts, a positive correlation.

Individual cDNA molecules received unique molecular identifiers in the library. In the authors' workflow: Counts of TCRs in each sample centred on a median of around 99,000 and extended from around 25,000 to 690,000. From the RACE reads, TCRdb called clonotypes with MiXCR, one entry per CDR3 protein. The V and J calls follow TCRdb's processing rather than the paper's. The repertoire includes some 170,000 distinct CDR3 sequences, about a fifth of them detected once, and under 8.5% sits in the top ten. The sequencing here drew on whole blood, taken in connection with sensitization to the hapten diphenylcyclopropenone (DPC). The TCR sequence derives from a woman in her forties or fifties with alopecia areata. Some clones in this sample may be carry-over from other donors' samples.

In DNA, the CDR3 is TGTGCCATCAGCGACCGGGGCCGCTCTGGAAACACCATATATTTT. It translates to CAISDRGRSGNTIYF. This chain links TRBV10-3 with TRBJ1-3, with D perhaps matching TRBD1 (5 bases). V was pared by 6 bases and J by 0 bases, with 12 bases between. This CDR3 is built from 15 residues. CDR1 and CDR2 (germline): ENHRY, SYGVKD.